These 9 T cell receptor beta chains were sequenced from one sample in a study of blood T cell repertoires in COVID-19. Measured with immunoSEQ multiplex PCR; TCRdb has only the in-frame clones, and not every one. The sample records 140,000 to 150,000 clones, around 91% being singletons. Sequencing was performed on peripheral blood. All receptors derive from a woman between 55 and 75 years old with active COVID-19.

The V and J genes are TRBV19 and TRBJ1-5, with TRBD1 matching 8 bases. Germline assignment: CDR1 LNHDA and CDR2 SQIVND (reference sequence). The CDR3 spans 14 residues. The ends lost 5 bases at V and 4 bases at J; junction bases unmatched: 4. The CDR3 DNA is TGTGCCAGTAGTCGGACAGGGCGGAATCAGCCCCAGCATTTT. It encodes CASSRTGRNQPQHF.

This clone was seen a single time. The V call is TRBV9, the J call TRBJ1-1; 7 bases agree with TRBD1. The V segment lost 2 bases and the J segment 6 bases; nucleotides outside the gene matches: 10. The CDR3 totals 15 residues. Germline V gives CDR1 SGDLS, CDR2 YYNGEE. The CDR3 protein is CASSVSTTGIPEAFF. DNA of the CDR3: TGTGCCAGCAGCGTCTCGACGACAGGGATCCCTGAAGCTTTCTTT.

The gene calls are TRBV27 and TRBJ2-7; perhaps TRBD1 as D (5 bases). The V and J ends lost 2 bases and 2 bases respectively, with 10 bases between them. Per the germline V gene, CDR1 is MNHEY and CDR2 is SMNVEV (reference sequence). There are 14 residues in the CDR3. The CDR3 sequence is CASSLGRVAYEQYF. CDR3 coding DNA: TGTGCCAGCAGTTTAGGCAGGGTGGCCTACGAGCAGTACTTC.

The chain couples TRBV9 to TRBJ1-5; 8 bases line up with TRBD1. The length of the CDR3 is 15 residues. From germline, CDR1 is SGDLS and CDR2 YYNGEE. V lost 5 bases, J lost 0 bases, and 4 bases stayed unmatched. The CDR3, as DNA: TGTGCCAGCAGTAGACAGGGGTATAGCAATCAGCCCCAGCATTTT. Translated, it gives CASSRQGYSNQPQHF.

This chain joins TRBV28 and TRBJ2-5; unclear D gene. This CDR3 has 15 residues. The V and J ends lost 5 bases and 5 bases respectively, with 18 bases between them. CDR1 MDHEN and CDR2 SYDVKM come from the germline V gene. The CDR3 region is CASSVWAGTWETQYF. DNA of the CDR3: TGTGCCAGCAGTGTTTGGGCAGGCACATGGGAGACCCAGTACTTC. The variable domain in full, with the rest retrieved from reference TRBV28 and TRBJ2-5, is DVKVTQSSRYLVKRTGEKVFLECVQDMDHENMFWYRQDPGLGLRLIYFSYDVKMKEKGDIPEGYSVSREKKERFSLILESASTNQTSMYLCASSVWAGTWETQYFGPGTRLLVL.

The J gene is TRBJ2-7, the V gene TRBV10-3; 12 bases map to TRBD2. Germline CDR1 ENHRY, CDR2 SYGVKD. The CDR3 consists of 14 residues. J was trimmed by 4 bases and V by 5 bases; bases with no gene match: 3. The DNA for the CDR3 is TGTGCCATCAGTTCCGGGACTAGCGGGTACGAGCAGTACTTC. It specifies CAISSGTSGYEQYF.

This clone came up a few times. The V and J genes are TRBV24-1 and TRBJ2-4; TRBD1 matches 10 bases. The V and J ends lost 2 bases and 5 bases, in that order; junction bases with no gene match: 5. There are 16 residues in the CDR3. Germline CDR1 is KGHDR and CDR2 is SFDVKD. The CDR3, as DNA: TGTGCCACCAGTGATTCTTCGGGACAGGGGCAAAACATTCAGTACTTC. Protein product: CATSDSSGQGQNIQYF.

This clone was seen once. The chain couples TRBV18 to TRBJ2-7; 9 bases fit TRBD2. The CDR3 has 14 residues. With 6 bases clipped from V and 3 bases from J, the junction kept 6 bases outside the gene matches. Germline values: CDR1 KGHSH, CDR2 LQKENI. The CDR3 coding sequence is TGTGCCAGCTCTCGACTAGCGGAGGACTACGAGCAGTACTTC. It specifies CASSRLAEDYEQYF.

The chain couples TRBV5-8 to TRBJ1-4, with a tentative D call TRBD1 (6 bases). The CDR3 has 12 residues. V lost 7 bases, J lost 5 bases, and 9 bases lay in between. CDR1 and CDR2 (germline): SGHTS, YDEGEE. CDR3 sequence reads: CASGQMNEKLFF. The CDR3 DNA reads TGTGCCAGCGGACAGATGAATGAAAAACTGTTTTTT.